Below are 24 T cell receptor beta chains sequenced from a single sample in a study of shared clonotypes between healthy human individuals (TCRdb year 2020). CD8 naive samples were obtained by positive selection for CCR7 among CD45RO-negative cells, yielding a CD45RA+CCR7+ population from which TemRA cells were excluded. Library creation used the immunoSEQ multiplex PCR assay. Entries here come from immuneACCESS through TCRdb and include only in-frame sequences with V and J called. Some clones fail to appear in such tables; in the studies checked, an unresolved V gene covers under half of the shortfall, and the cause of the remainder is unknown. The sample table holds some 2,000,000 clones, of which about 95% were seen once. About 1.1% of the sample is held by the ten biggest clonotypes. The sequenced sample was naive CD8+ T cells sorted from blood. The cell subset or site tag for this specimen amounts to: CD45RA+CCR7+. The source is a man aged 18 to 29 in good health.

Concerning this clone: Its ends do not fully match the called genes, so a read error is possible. The CDR3 sequence: CASSQVSGGAYNEQFF. Here the CDR3 DNA reads TGCGCCAGCAGCCAAGTCTCCGGGGGGGCCTATAATGAGCAGTTCTTC. The J gene is TRBJ2-1, the V gene TRBV4-1; TRBD2 matches 8 bases. The germline V gene has CDR1 MGHRA and CDR2 YSYEKL. The CDR3 is 16 residues long.

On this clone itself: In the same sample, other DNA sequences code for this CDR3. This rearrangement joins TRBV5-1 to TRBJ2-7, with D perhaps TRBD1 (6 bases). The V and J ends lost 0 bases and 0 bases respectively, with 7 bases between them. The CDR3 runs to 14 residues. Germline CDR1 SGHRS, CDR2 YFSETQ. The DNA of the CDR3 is TGCGCCAGCAGCTTGGCGACAGGCTCCTACGAGCAGTACTTC. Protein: CASSLATGSYEQYF.

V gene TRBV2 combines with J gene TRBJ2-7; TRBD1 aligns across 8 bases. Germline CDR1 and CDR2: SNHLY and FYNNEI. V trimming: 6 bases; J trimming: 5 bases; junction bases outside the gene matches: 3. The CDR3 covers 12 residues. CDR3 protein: CASSSTGDEQYF. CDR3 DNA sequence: TGTGCCAGCAGCTCGACAGGGGACGAGCAGTACTTC.

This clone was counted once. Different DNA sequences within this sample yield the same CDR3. Written as DNA, the CDR3 is TGTGCCAGCAGTGACCCTACCTACGAGCAGTACTTC. Protein product: CASSDPTYEQYF. This rearrangement joins TRBV2 to TRBJ2-7; no definite D call. V lost 3 bases and J lost 2, with 5 bases in between. In germline, CDR1 is SNHLY, CDR2 FYNNEI. There are 12 residues in the CDR3. The whole variable domain, remainder taken from reference TRBV2 and TRBJ2-7, is EPEVTQTPSHQVTQMGQEVILRCVPISNHLYFYWYRQILGQKVEFLVSFYNNEISEKSEIFDDQFSVERPDGSNFTLKIRSTKLEDSAMYFCASSDPTYEQYFGPGTRLTVT.

The CDR3 protein is CAWSVVWEGQETQYF. CDR3 nucleotide sequence: TGTGCCTGGAGTGTAGTTTGGGAGGGACAAGAGACCCAGTACTTC. V and J are TRBV30 and TRBJ2-5; TRBD2 aligns across 7 bases. Germline-derived CDR1 and CDR2 are GTSNPN and SVGIG (reference sequence). The CDR3 has 15 amino acids. Trimming cost V 0 bases and J 2 bases; bases outside gene matches: 6.

The DNA of the CDR3 is TGTGCCAGCAGTCCGCCCCCCCTTAGCGGGAGGTGGACAGATACGCAGTATTTT. This codes for CASSPPPLSGRWTDTQYF. This chain connects TRBV27 to TRBJ2-3, with TRBD2 identical over 10 bases. The germline CDR1 and CDR2 sequences are MNHEY and SMNVEV (reference sequence). This CDR3 has 18 residues. V was clipped by 5 bases and J by 3 bases; unmatched bases: 14.

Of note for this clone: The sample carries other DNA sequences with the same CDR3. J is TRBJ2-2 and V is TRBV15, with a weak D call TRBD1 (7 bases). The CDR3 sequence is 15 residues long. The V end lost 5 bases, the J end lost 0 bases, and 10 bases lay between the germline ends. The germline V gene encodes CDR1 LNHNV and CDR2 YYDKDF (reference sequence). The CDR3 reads CATSRGTANTGELFF. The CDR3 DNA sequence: TGTGCCACCAGCCGCGGGACAGCGAACACCGGGGAGCTGTTTTTT.

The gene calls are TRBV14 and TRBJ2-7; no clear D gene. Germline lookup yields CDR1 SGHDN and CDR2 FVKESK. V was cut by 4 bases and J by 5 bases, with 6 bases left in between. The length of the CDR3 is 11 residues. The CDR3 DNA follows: TGTGCCAGCAGCCCCTCGAACGAGCAGTACTTC. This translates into CASSPSNEQYF.

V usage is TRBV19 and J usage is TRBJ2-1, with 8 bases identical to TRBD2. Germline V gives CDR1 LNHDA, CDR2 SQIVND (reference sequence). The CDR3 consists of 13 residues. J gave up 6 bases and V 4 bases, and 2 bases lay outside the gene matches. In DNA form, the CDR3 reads TGTGCCAGTAGTACCCTAGCGGGCAATGAGCAGTTCTTC. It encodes CASSTLAGNEQFF.

CDR3 in DNA: TGTGCCAGTAGTCCTTCCGACAGGGAAGGGCCCTACGGCTACACCTTC. Translated, it gives CASSPSDREGPYGYTF. The chain carries TRBV19 and TRBJ1-2; the match to TRBD1 covers 7 bases. Germline V gene sequence: CDR1 LNHDA, CDR2 SQIVND (reference sequence). This CDR3 has 16 residues. V shed 5 bases and J 8 bases; nucleotides not matched to a gene: 17.

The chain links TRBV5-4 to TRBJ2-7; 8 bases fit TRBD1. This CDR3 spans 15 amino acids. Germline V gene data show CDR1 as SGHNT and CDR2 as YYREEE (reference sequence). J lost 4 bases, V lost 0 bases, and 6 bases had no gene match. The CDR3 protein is CASSLVAGGAYEQYF. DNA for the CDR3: TGTGCCAGCAGCTTGGTGGCAGGGGGCGCGTACGAGCAGTACTTC.

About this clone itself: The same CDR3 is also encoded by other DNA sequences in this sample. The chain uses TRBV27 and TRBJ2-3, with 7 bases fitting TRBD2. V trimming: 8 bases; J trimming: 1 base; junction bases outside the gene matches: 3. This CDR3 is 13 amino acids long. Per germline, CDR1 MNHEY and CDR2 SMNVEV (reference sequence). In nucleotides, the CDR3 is TGTGCCAGCCGGCTAGCGGGCACAGATACGCAGTATTTT. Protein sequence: CASRLAGTDTQYF.

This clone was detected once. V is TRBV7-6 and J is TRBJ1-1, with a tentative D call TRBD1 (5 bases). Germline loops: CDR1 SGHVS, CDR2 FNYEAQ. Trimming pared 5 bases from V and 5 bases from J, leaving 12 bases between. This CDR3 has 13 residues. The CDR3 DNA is TGTGCCAGCAGCCCCCGCGGGGGGACTGAAGCTTTCTTT. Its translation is CASSPRGGTEAFF.

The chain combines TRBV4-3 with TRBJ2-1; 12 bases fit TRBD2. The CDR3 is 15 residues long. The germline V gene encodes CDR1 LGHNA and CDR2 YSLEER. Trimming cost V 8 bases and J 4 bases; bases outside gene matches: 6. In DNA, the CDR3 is TGCGCCAGCGCAGAGACTAGCGGGAGTTACAATGAGCAGTTCTTC. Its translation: CASAETSGSYNEQFF.

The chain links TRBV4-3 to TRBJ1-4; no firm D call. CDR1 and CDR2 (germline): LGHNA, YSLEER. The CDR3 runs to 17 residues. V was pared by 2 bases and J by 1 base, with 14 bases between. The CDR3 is CASSQSGRLVTNEKLFF. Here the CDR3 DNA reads TGCGCCAGCAGCCAATCAGGACGGTTGGTAACTAATGAAAAACTGTTTTTT.

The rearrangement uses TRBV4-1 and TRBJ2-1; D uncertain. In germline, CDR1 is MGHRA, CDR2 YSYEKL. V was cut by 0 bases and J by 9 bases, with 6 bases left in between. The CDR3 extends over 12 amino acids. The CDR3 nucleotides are TGCGCCAGCAGCCAAGAGTCCCCTGAGCAGTTCTTC. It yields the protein CASSQESPEQFF.

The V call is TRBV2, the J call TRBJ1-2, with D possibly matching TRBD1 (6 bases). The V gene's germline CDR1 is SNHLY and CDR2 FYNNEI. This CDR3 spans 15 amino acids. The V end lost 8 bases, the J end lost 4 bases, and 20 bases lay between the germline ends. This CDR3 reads CASDAGQGSRYGYTF. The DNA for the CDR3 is TGTGCCAGCGACGCGGGGCAGGGGTCCCGCTATGGCTACACCTTC.

This CDR3 reads CASSFVGLEQYF. The DNA for the CDR3 is TGTGCCAGCAGCTTCGTGGGGCTCGAGCAGTACTTC. The chain employs TRBV5-5 and TRBJ2-7; D perhaps matches TRBD1 (5 bases). V shed 2 bases and J shed 6 bases, with 9 bases lying between them. Germline CDR1 reads SGHKS; CDR2 reads YYEKEE (reference sequence). The CDR3 sequence is 12 residues long.

The CDR3 DNA follows: TGTGCCAGCAGCCACAGGCCGGATCTAGCGGGTGCCTACGAGCAGTACTTC. Protein sequence: CASSHRPDLAGAYEQYF. The J gene is TRBJ2-7, the V gene TRBV14; 8 bases fit TRBD2. The CDR3 spans 17 residues. V lost 3 bases and J lost 2; bases outside the gene matches: 12. Germline CDR1 SGHDN, CDR2 FVKESK. The full variable domain, its missing parts supplied by reference TRBV14 and TRBJ2-7, is EAGVTQFPSHSVIEKGQTVTLRCDPISGHDNLYWYRRVMGKEIKFLLHFVKESKQDESGMPNNRFLAERTGGTYSTLKVQPAELEDSGVYFCASSHRPDLAGAYEQYFGPGTRLTVT.

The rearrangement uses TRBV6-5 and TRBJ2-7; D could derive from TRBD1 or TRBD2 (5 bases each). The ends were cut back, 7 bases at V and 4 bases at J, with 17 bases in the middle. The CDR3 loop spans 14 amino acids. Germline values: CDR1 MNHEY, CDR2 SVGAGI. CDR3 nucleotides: TGTGCCAGCACCACGGGGCAGGGCCCTTACGAGCAGTACTTC. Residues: CASTTGQGPYEQYF.

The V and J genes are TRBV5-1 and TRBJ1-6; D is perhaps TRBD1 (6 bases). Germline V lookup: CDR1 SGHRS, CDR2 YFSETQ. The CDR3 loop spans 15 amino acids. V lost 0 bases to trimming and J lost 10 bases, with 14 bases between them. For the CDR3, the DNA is TGCGCCAGCAGCTTGGGGGGGCAAAAAGAATCACCCCTCCACTTT. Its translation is CASSLGGQKESPLHF.

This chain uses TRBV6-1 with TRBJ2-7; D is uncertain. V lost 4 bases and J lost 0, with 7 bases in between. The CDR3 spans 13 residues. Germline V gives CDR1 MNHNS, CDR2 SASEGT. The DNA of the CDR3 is TGTGCCAGCAGTGTACAGTCCTCCTACGAGCAGTACTTC. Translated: CASSVQSSYEQYF.

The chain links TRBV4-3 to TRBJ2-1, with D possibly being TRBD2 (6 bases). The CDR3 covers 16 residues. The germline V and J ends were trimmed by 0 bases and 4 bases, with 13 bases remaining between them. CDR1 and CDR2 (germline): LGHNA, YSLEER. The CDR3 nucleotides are TGCGCCAGCAGCCAAGAGTGGGGCCTAGCGTACAATGAGCAGTTCTTC. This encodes CASSQEWGLAYNEQFF.

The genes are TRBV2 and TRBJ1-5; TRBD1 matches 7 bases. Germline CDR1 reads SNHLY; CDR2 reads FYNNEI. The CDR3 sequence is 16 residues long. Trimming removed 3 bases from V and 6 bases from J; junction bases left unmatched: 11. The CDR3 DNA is TGTGCCAGCAGTGAGTTCCGAGACAGGGTTGGTCAGCCCCAGCATTTT. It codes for CASSEFRDRVGQPQHF.